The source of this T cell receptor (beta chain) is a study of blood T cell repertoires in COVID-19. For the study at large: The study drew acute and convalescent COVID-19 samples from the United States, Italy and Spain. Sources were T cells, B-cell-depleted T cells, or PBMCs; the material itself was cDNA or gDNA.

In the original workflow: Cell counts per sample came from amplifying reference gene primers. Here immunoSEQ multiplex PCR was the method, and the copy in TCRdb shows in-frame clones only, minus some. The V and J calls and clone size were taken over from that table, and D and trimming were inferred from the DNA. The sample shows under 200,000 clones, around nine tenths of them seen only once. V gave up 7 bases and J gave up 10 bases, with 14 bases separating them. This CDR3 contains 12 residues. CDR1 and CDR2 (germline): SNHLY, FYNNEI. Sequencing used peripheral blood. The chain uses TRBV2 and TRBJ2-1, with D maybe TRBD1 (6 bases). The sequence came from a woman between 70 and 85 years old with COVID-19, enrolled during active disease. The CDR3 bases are TGTGCCAGCACGTTACAGGGAATAGAGCAGTTCTTC. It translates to CASTLQGIEQFF.